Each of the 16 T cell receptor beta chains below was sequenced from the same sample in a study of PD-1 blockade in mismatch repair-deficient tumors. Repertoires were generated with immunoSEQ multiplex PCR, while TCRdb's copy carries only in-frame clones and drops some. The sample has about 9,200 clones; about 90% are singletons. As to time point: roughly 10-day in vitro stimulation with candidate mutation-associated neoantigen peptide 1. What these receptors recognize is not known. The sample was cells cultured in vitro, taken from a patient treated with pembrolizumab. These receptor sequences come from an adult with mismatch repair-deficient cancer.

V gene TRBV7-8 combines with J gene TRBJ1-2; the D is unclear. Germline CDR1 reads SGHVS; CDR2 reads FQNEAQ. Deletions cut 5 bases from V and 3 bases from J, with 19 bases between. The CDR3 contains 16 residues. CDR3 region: CASSPHQGVNYYGYTF. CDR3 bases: TGTGCCAGCAGCCCCCATCAAGGAGTGAACTACTATGGCTACACCTTC.

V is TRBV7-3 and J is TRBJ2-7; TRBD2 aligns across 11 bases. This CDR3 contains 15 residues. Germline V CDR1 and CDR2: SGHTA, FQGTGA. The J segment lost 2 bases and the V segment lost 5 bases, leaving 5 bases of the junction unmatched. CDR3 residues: CASSPGLAGAYEQYF. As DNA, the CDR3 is TGTGCCAGCAGCCCCGGACTAGCGGGCGCCTACGAGCAGTACTTC.

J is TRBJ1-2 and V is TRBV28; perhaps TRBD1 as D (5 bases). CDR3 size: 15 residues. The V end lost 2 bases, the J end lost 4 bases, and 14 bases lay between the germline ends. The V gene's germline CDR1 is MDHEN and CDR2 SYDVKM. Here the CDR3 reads CASSLSRGTVYGYTF. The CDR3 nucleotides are TGTGCCAGCAGTTTAAGTCGAGGGACGGTCTATGGCTACACCTTC.

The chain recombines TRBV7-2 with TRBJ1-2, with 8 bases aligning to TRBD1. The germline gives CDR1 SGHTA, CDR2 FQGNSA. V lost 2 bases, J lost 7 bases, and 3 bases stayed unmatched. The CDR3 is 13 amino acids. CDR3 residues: CASSLTGGVGYTF. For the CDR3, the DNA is TGTGCCAGCAGCTTAACAGGGGGGGTTGGCTACACCTTC.

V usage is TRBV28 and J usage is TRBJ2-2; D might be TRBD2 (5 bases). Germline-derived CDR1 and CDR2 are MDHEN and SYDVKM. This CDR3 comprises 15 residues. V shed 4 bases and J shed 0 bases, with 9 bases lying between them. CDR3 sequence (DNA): TGTGCCAGCAGTTACCCCGGGACGAACACCGGGGAGCTGTTTTTT. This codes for CASSYPGTNTGELFF.

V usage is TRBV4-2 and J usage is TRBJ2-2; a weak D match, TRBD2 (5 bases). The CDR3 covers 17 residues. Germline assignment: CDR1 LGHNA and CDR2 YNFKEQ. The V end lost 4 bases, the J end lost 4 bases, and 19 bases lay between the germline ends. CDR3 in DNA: TGTGCCAGCAGCCCAGGCCTAAGCGGCCGTGGCACCGGGGAGCTGTTTTTT. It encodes CASSPGLSGRGTGELFF.

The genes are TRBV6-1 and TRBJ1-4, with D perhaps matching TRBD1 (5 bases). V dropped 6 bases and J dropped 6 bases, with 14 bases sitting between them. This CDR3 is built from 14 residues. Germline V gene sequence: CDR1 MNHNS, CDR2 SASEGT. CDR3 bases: TGTGCCAGCAGGCCACAGGTCGCTTATGAAAAACTGTTTTTT. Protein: CASRPQVAYEKLFF.

CDR3 protein: CASSILLGESGELFF. The CDR3 DNA reads TGTGCCAGTAGTATTTTGCTAGGGGAAAGCGGGGAGCTGTTTTTT. The chain couples TRBV19 to TRBJ2-2, with D possibly TRBD1 on 5 matching bases. Germline CDR1 is LNHDA and CDR2 is SQIVND (reference sequence). Trimming pared 3 bases from V and 7 bases from J, leaving 15 bases between. The CDR3 spans 15 residues. Full variable domain (remainder filled in from reference TRBV19 and TRBJ2-2): DGGITQSPKYLFRKEGQNVTLSCEQNLNHDAMYWYRQDPGQGLRLIYYSQIVNDFQKGDIAEGYSVSREKKESFPLTVTSAQKNPTAFYLCASSILLGESGELFFGEGSRLTVL.

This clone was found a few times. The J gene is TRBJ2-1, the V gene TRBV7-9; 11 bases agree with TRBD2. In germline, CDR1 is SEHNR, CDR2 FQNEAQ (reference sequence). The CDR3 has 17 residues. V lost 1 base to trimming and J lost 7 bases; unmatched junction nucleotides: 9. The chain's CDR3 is CASSLVDSGRVLNEQFF. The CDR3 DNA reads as TGTGCCAGCAGCTTAGTGGATAGCGGGAGGGTTCTGAATGAGCAGTTCTTC.

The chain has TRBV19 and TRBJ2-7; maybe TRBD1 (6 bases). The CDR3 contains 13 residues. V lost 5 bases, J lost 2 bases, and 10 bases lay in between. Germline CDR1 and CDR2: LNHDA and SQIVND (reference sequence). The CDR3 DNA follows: TGTGCCAGTAGTTGGACAGTCACCTACGAGCAGTACTTC. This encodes CASSWTVTYEQYF.

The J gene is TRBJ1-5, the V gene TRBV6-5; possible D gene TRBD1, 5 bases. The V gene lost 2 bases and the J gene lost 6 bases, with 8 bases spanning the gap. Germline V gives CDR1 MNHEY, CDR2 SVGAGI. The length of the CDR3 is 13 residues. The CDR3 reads CASSYRGTQPQHF. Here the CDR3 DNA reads TGTGCCAGCAGTTACCGGGGGACTCAGCCCCAGCATTTT.

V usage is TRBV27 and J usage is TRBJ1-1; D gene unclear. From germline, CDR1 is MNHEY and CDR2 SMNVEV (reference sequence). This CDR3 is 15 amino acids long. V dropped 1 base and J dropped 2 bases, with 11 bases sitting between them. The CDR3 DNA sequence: TGTGCCAGCAGTTTATACGGGAGTTTTAACACTGAAGCTTTCTTT. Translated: CASSLYGSFNTEAFF.

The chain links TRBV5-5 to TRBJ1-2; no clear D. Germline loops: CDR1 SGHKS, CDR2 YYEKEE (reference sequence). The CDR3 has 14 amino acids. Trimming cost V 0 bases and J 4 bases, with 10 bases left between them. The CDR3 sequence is CASSLGAVVYGYTF. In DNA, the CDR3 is TGTGCCAGCAGCTTGGGGGCAGTTGTCTATGGCTACACCTTC.

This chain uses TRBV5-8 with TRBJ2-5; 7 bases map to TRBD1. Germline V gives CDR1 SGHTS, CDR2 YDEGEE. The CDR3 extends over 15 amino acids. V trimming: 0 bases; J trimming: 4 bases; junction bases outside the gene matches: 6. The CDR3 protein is CASSLGNRGGETQYF. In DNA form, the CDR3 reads TGTGCCAGCAGCTTGGGAAACAGGGGTGGAGAGACCCAGTACTTC.

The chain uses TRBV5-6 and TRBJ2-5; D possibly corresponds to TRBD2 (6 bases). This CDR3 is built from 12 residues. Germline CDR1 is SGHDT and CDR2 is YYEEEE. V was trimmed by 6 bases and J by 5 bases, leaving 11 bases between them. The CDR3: CASNRGRETQYF. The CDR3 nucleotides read TGTGCCAGCAACAGAGGGAGGGAGACCCAGTACTTC.

The CDR3 region is CASSSPTLLGEWQYF. DNA of the CDR3: TGTGCCAGCAGCTCCCCGACACTTCTAGGGGAGTGGCAGTACTTC. The genes are TRBV6-1 and TRBJ2-7, with D possibly called TRBD1 or TRBD2 (5 bases each). Germline lookup yields CDR1 MNHNS and CDR2 SASEGT. The CDR3 loop spans 15 amino acids. V was clipped by 6 bases and J by 9 bases, with 24 bases between them.